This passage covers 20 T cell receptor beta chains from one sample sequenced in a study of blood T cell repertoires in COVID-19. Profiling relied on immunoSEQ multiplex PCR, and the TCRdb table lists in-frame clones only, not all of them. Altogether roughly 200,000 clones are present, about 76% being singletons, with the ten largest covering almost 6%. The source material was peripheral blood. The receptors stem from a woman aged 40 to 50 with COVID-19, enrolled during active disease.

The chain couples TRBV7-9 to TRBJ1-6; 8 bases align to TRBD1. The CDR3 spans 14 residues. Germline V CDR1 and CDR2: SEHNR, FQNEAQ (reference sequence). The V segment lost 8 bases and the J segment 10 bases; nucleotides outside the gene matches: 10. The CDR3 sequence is CASGRTGLNSPLHF. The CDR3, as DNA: TGTGCCAGCGGCCGGACAGGGTTAAACTCACCCCTCCACTTT.

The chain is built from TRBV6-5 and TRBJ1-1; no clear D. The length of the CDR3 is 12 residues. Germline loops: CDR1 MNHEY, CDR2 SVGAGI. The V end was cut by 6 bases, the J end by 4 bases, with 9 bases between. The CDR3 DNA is TGTGCCAGCAGGGAGTATGGCACTGAAGCTTTCTTT. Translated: CASREYGTEAFF.

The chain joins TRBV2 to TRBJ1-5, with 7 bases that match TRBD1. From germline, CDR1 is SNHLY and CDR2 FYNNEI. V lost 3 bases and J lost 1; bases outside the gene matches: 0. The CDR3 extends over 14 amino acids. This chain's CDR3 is CASSEGQSNQPQHF. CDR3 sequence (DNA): TGTGCCAGCAGTGAGGGACAGAGCAATCAGCCCCAGCATTTT.

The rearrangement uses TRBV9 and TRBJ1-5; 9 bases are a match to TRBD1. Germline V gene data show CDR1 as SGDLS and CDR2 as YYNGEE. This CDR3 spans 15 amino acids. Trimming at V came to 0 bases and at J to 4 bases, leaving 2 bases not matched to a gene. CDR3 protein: CASSVAGTGNQPQHF. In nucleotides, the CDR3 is TGTGCCAGCAGCGTAGCCGGGACAGGGAATCAGCCCCAGCATTTT.

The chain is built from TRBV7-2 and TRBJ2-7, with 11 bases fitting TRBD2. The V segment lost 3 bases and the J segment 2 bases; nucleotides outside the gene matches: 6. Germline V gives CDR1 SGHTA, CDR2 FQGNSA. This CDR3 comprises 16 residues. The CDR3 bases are TGTGCCAGCAGCTTGACTGGGACTAGCGGAACCTACGAGCAGTACTTC. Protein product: CASSLTGTSGTYEQYF.

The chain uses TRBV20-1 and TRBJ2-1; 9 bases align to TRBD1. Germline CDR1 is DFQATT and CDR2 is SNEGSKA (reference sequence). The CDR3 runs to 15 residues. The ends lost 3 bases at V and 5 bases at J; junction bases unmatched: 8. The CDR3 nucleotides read TGCAGTGCTAGTGCCGGGACAGGGATCAACAATGAGCAGTTCTTC. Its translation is CSASAGTGINNEQFF.

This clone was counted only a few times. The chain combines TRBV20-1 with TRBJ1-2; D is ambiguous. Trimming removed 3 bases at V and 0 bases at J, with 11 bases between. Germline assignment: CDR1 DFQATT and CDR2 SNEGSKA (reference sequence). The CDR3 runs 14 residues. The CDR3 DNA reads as TGCAGTGCTAGTAGTACAACAGCTAACTATGGCTACACCTTC. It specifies CSASSTTANYGYTF.

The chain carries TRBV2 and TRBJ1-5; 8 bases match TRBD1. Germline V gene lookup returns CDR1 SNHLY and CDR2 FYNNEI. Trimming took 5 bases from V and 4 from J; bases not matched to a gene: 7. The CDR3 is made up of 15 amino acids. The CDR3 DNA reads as TGTGCCAGCAGTTCGGGGGGACAGGTGAATCAGCCCCAGCATTTT. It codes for CASSSGGQVNQPQHF.

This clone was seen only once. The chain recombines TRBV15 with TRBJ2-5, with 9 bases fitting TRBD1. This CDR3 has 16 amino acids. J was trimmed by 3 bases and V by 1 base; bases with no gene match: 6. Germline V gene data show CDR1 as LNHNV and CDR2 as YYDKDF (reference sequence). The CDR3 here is CATSRGGGTGKETQYF. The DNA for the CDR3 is TGTGCCACCAGCAGAGGGGGGGGGACAGGGAAAGAGACCCAGTACTTC.

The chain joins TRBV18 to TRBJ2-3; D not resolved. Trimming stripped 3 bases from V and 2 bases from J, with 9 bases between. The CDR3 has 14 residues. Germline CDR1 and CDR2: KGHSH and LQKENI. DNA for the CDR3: TGTGCCAGCTCACCGCGCGCTGACACAGATACGCAGTATTTT. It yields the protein CASSPRADTDTQYF.

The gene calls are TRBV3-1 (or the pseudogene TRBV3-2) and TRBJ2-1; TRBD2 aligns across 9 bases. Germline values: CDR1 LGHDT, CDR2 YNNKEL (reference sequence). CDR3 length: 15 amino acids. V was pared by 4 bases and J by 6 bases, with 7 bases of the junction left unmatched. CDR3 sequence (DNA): TGTGCCAGCAGCCCCTTCGGACTAGCGTCCAATGAGCAGTTCTTC. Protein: CASSPFGLASNEQFF.

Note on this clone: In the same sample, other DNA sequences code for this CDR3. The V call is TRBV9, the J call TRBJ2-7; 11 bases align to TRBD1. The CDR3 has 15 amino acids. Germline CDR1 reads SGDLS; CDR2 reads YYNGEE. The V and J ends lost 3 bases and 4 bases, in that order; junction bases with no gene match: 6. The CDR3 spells CASSGGQGAAYEQYF. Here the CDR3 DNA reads TGTGCCAGCAGCGGAGGACAGGGGGCGGCTTACGAGCAGTACTTC.

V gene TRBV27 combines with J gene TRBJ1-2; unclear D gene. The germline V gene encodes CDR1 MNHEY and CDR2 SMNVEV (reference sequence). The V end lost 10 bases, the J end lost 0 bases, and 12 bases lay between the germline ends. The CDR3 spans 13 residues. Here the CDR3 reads CATSTGANYGYTF. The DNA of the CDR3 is TGTGCCACCTCGACGGGAGCTAACTATGGCTACACCTTC.

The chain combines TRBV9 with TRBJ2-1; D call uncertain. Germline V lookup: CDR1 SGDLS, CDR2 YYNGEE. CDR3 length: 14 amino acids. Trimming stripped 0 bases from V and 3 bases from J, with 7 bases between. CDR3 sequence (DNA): TGTGCCAGCAGCGTAGAGGCAGGCTACAATGAGCAGTTCTTC. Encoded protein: CASSVEAGYNEQFF.

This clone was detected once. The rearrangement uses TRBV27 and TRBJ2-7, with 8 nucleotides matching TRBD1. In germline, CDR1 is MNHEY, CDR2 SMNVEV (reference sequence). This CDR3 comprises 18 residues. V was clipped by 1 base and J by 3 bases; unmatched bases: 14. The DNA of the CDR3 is TGTGCCAGCAGTTTATTAAACCGACCGGGACAGGTTAACTACGAGCAGTACTTC. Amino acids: CASSLLNRPGQVNYEQYF.

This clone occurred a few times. CDR3 in amino acids: CASSLQGTEAFF. Here the CDR3 DNA reads TGTGCCAGCAGCCTACAGGGGACTGAAGCTTTCTTT. The chain has TRBV6-5 and TRBJ1-1; 7 nucleotides match TRBD1. J lost 5 bases, V lost 6 bases, and 3 bases had no gene match. The germline V gene has CDR1 MNHEY and CDR2 SVGAGI. CDR3 size: 12 residues.

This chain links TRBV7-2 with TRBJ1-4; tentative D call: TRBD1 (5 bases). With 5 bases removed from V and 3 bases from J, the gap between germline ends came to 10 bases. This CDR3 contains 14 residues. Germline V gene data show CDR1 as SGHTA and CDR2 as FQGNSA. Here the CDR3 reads CASSLRVPNEKLFF. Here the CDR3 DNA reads TGTGCCAGCAGCCTCAGGGTCCCTAATGAAAAACTGTTTTTT.

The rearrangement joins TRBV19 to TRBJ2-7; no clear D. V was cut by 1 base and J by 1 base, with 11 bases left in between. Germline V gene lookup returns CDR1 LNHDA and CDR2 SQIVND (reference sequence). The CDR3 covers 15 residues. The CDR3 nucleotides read TGTGCCAGTAGTATAGCAGTTGGAGCATCCTACGAGCAGTACTTC. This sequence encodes CASSIAVGASYEQYF.

The CDR3 reads CASSPRQGKNNEQFF. CDR3 bases: TGTGCCAGCAGCCCTAGGCAGGGAAAAAACAATGAGCAGTTCTTC. This chain uses TRBV7-9 with TRBJ2-1; D might be TRBD1 (5 bases). V gave up 5 bases and J gave up 5 bases, with 16 bases separating them. CDR1 is SEHNR and CDR2 is FQNEAQ in the germline V gene (reference sequence). There are 15 residues in the CDR3.

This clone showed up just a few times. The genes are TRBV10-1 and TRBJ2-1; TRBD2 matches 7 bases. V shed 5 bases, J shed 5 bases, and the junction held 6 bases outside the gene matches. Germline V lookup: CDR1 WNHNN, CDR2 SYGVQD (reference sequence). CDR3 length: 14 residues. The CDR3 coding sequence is TGCGCCAGCAGTTGGGCTAGCGGCAACAATGAGCAGTTCTTC. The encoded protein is CASSWASGNNEQFF.